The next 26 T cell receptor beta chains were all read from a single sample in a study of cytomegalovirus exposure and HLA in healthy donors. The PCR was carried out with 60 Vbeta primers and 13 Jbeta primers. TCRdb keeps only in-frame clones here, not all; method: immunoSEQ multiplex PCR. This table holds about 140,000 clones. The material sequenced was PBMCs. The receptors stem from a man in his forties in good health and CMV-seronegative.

CDR3 sequence (DNA): TGTGCCAGCTCCACAGGGGGTATGGCTTCTAATGAAAAACTGTTTTTT. Its translation is CASSTGGMASNEKLFF. This chain uses TRBV19 with TRBJ1-4; 8 bases are shared with TRBD1. Per germline, CDR1 LNHDA and CDR2 SQIVND (reference sequence). The ends lost 9 bases at V and 3 bases at J; junction bases unmatched: 12. This CDR3 spans 16 amino acids.

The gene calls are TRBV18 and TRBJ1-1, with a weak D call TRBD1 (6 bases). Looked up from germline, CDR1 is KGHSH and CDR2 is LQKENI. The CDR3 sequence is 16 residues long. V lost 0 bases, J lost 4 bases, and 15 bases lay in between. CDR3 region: CASSPPDRFSITEAFF. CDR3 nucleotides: TGTGCCAGCTCACCACCGGACAGATTCTCAATCACTGAAGCTTTCTTT. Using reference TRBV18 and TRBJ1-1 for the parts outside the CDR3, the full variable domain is NAGVMQNPRHLVRRRGQEARLRCSPMKGHSHVYWYRQLPEEGLKFMVYLQKENIIDESGMPKERFSAEFPKEGPSILRIQQVVRGDSAAYFCASSPPDRFSITEAFFGQGTRLTVV.

Written as DNA, the CDR3 is TGTGCCAGCAGCTTACTAGTCGGGGTTAGCACAGATACGCAGTATTTT. This gives the protein CASSLLVGVSTDTQYF. J is TRBJ2-3 and V is TRBV11-2, with a possible D match to TRBD2 (5 bases). Trimming left V 2 bases short and J 0 bases short, with 12 bases between. CDR1 SGHAT and CDR2 FQNNGV come from the germline V gene. There are 16 residues in the CDR3.

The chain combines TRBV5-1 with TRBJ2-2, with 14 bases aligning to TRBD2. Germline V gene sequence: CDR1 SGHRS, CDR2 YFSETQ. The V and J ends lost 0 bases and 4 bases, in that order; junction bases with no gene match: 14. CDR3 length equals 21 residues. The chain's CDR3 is CASSLGCQGLAGEVSTGELFF. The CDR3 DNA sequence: TGCGCCAGCAGCTTGGGGTGCCAGGGACTAGCGGGGGAGGTTAGCACCGGGGAGCTGTTTTTT.

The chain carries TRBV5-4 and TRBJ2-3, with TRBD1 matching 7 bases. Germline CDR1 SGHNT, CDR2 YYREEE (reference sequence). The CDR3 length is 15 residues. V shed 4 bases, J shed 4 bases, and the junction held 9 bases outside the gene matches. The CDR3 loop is CASSPPITGADTQYF. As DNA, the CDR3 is TGTGCCAGCAGCCCACCGATTACAGGGGCAGATACGCAGTATTTT.

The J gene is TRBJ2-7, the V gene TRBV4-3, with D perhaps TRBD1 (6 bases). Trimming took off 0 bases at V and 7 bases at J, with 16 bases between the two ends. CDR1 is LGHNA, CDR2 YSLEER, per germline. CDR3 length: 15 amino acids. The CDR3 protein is CASSQDSGVRWEQYF. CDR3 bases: TGCGCCAGCAGCCAAGATTCAGGGGTCCGATGGGAGCAGTACTTC.

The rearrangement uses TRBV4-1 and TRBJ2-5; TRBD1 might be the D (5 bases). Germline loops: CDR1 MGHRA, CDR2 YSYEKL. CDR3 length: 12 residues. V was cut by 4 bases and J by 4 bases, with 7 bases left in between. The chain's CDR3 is CASSLQGETQYF. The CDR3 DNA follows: TGCGCCAGCAGCCTCCAGGGAGAGACCCAGTACTTC.

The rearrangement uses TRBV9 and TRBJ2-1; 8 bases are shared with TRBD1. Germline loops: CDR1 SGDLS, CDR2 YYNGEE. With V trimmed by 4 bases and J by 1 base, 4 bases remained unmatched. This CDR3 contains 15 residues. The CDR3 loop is CASSLDRGSYNEQFF. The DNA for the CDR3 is TGTGCCAGCAGCCTTGACAGGGGTTCCTACAATGAGCAGTTCTTC.

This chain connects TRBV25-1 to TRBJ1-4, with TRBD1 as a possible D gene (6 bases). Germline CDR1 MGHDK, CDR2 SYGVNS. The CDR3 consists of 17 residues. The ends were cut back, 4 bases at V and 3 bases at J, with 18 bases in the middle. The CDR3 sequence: CASSGVDPGAPNEKLFF. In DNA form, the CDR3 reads TGTGCCAGCAGTGGCGTCGACCCAGGGGCACCTAATGAAAAACTGTTTTTT.

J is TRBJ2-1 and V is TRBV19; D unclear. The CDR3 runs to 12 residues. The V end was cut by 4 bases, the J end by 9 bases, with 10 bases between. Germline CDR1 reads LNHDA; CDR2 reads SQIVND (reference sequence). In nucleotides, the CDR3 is TGTGCCAGTAGTACTAGTATGGGTGAGCAGTTCTTC. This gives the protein CASSTSMGEQFF.

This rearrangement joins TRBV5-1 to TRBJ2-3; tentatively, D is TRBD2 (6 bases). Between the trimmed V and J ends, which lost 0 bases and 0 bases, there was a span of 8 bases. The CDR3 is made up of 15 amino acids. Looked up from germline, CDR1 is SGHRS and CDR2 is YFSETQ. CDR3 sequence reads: CASSLVAGSTDTQYF. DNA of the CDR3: TGCGCCAGCAGCTTGGTTGCGGGGAGCACAGATACGCAGTATTTT.

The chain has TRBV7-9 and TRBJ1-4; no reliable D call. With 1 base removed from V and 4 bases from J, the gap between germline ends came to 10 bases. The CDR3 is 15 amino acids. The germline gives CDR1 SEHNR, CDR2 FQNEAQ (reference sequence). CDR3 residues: CASSLGAGYNEKLFF. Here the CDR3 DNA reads TGTGCCAGCAGCTTAGGGGCAGGTTATAATGAAAAACTGTTTTTT. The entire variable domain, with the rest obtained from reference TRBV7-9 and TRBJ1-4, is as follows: DTGVSQNPRHKITKRGQNVTFRCDPISEHNRLYWYRQTLGQGPEFLTYFQNEAQLEKSRLLSDRFSAERPKGSFSTLEIQRTEQGDSAMYLCASSLGAGYNEKLFFGSGTQLSVL.

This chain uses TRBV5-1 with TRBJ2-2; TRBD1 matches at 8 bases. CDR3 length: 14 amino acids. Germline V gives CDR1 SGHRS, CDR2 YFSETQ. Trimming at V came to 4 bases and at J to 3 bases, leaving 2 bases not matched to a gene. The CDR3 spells CASSPDRDTGELFF. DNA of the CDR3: TGCGCCAGCAGCCCGGACAGGGACACCGGGGAGCTGTTTTTT.

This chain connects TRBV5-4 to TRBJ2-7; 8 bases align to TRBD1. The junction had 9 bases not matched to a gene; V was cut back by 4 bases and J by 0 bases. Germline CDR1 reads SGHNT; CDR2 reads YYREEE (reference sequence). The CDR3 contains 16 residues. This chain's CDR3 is CASSRSGQVSSYEQYF. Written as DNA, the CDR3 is TGTGCCAGCAGCCGTTCGGGACAGGTGAGCTCCTACGAGCAGTACTTC.

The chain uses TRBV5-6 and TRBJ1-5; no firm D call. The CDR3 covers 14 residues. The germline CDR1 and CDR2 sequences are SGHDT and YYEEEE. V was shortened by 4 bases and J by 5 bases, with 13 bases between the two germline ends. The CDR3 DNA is TGTGCCAGCAGCCTCCCCCGGGGTCATCAGCCCCAGCATTTT. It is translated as CASSLPRGHQPQHF.

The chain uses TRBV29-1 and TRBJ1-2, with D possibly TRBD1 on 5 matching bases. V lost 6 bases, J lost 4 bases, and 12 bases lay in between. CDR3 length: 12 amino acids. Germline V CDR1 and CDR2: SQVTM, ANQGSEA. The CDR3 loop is CSVAKGIYGYTF. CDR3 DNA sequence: TGCAGCGTGGCTAAGGGGATCTATGGCTACACCTTC.

As DNA, the CDR3 is TGTGCCAGCAGCTTCCGGATAGCGGGTCACGGCACAGATACGCAGTATTTT. It specifies CASSFRIAGHGTDTQYF. The V call is TRBV7-2, the J call TRBJ2-3, with 7 bases matching TRBD2. V shed 3 bases and J 1 base; nucleotides not matched to a gene: 10. This CDR3 comprises 17 residues. Germline V lookup: CDR1 SGHTA, CDR2 FQGNSA.

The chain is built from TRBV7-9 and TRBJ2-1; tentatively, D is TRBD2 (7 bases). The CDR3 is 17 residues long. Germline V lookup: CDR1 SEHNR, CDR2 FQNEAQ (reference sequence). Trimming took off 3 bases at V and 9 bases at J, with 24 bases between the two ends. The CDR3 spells CASSFGKGGALTREQFF. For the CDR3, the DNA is TGTGCCAGCAGCTTCGGGAAGGGGGGGGCCTTAACGCGTGAGCAGTTCTTC.

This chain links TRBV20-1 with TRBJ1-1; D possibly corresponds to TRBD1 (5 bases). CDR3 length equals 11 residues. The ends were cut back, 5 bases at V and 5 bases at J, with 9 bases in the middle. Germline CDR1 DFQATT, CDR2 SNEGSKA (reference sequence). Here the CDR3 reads CSAPGGTEAFF. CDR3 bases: TGCAGTGCTCCCGGGGGTACTGAAGCTTTCTTT.

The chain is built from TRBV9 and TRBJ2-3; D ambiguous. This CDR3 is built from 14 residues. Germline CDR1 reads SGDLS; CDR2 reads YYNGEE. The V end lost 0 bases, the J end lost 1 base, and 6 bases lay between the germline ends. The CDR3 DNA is TGTGCCAGCAGCGTAGCACTCGGCACAGATACGCAGTATTTT. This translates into CASSVALGTDTQYF.

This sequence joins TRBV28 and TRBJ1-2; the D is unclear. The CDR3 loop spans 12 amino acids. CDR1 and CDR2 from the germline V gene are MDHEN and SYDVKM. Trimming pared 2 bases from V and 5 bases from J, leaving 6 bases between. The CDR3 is CASSLASYGYTF. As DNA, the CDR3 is TGTGCCAGCAGTTTAGCCAGTTATGGCTACACCTTC.

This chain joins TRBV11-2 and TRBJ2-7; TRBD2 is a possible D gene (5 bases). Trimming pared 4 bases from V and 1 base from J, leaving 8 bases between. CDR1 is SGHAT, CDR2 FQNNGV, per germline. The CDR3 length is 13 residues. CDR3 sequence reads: CASSYPGSYEQYF. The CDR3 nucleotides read TGTGCCAGCAGCTACCCGGGATCCTACGAGCAGTACTTC.

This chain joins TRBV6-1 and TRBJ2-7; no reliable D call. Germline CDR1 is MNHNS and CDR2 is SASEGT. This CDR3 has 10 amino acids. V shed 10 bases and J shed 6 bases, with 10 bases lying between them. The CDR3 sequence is CAIDTGEQYF. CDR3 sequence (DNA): TGTGCCATCGACACCGGCGAGCAGTACTTC.

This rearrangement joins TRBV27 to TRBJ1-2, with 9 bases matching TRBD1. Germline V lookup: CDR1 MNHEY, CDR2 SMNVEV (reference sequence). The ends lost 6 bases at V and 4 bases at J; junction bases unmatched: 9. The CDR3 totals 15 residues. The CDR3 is CASSYTGQGVYGYTF. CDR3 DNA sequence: TGTGCCAGCAGCTACACGGGACAGGGAGTCTATGGCTACACCTTC.

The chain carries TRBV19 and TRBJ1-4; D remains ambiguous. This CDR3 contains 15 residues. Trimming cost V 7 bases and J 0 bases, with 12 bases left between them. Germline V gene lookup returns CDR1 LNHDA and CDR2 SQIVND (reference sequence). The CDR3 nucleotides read TGTGCCAGTAAATCGAGAGGTGCAACTAATGAAAAACTGTTTTTT. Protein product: CASKSRGATNEKLFF.

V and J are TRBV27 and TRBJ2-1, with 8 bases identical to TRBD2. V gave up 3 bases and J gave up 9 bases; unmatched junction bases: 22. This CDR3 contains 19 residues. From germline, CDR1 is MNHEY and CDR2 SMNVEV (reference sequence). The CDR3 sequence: CASSFTPSRRLAPRGEQFF. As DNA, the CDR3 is TGTGCCAGCAGTTTTACGCCCTCCCGGAGACTAGCGCCGAGGGGTGAGCAGTTCTTC.